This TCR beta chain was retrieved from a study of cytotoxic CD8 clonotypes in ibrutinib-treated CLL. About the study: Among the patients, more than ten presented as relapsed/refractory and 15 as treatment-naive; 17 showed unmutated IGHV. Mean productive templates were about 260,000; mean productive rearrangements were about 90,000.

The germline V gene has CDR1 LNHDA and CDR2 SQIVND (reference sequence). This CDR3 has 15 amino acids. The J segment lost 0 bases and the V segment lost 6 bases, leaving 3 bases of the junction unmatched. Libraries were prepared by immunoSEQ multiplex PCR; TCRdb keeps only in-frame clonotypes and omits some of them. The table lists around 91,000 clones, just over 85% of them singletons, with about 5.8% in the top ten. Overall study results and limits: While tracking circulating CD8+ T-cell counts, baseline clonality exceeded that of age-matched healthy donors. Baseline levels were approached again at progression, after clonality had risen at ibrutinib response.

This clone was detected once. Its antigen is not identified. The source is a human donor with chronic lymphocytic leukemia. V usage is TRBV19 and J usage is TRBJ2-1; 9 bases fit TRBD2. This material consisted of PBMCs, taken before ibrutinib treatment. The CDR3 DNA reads TGTGCCAGTAGCCTAGCGGGAAGCTCCTACAATGAGCAGTTCTTC. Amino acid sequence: CASSLAGSSYNEQFF.